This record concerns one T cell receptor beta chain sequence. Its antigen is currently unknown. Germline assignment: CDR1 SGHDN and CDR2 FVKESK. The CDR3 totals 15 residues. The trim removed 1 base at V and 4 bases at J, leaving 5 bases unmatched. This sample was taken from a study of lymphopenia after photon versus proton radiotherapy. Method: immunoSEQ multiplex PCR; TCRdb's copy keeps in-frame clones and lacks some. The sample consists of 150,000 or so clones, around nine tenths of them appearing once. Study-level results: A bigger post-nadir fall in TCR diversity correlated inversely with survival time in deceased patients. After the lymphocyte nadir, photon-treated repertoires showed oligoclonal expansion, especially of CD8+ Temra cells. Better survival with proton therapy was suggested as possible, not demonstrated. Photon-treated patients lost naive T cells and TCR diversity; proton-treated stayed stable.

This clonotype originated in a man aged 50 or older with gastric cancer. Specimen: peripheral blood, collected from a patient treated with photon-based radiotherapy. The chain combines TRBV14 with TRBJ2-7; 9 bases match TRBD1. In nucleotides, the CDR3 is TGTGCCAGCAGCCAAGGGACAGGGGCGGGGTACGAGCAGTACTTC. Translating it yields CASSQGTGAGYEQYF. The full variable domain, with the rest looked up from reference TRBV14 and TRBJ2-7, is EAGVTQFPSHSVIEKGQTVTLRCDPISGHDNLYWYRRVMGKEIKFLLHFVKESKQDESGMPNNRFLAERTGGTYSTLKVQPAELEDSGVYFCASSQGTGAGYEQYFGPGTRLTVT.